The 29 T cell receptor beta chains in this list originate from one sample, sequenced in a study of cytomegalovirus exposure and HLA in healthy donors. Clones were read by immunoSEQ multiplex PCR, and TCRdb kept only the in-frame ones, dropping some. The table lists more than 55,000 clones, 95% to 96% of them singletons, with approximately 1% in the top ten. Sequences were obtained from PBMCs. These receptors were collected from a young man in good health and CMV-seronegative.

This sequence joins TRBV20-1 and TRBJ2-7, with D possibly matching TRBD1 (6 bases). The germline CDR1 and CDR2 sequences are DFQATT and SNEGSKA (reference sequence). The CDR3 extends over 11 amino acids. Trimming left V 6 bases short and J 3 bases short, with 9 bases between. For the CDR3, the DNA is TGCAGTGCCCTCAGGGGCTACGAGCAGTACTTC. This translates into CSALRGYEQYF.

The chain links TRBV5-1 to TRBJ2-3; 10 bases map to TRBD2. This CDR3 is built from 18 residues. Looked up from germline, CDR1 is SGHRS and CDR2 is YFSETQ. Germline trimming cut 5 bases from V and 2 bases from J; bases unmatched to any gene: 14. CDR3 sequence reads: CASSRGWTSGGLTDTQYF. The CDR3 coding sequence is TGCGCCAGCAGTCGTGGGTGGACTAGCGGAGGGCTCACAGATACGCAGTATTTT.

The rearrangement links TRBV15 to TRBJ2-5; a possible D gene is TRBD2 (6 bases). V lost 4 bases and J 2 bases, leaving 20 bases between the germline ends. Per the germline V gene, CDR1 is LNHNV and CDR2 is YYDKDF (reference sequence). This CDR3 region has 17 residues. The CDR3 loop reads CATSTPREIGGQETQYF. CDR3 DNA sequence: TGTGCCACCAGCACCCCCCGTGAGATCGGGGGACAAGAGACCCAGTACTTC. Full variable domain (remainder filled in from reference TRBV15 and TRBJ2-5): DAMVIQNPRYQVTQFGKPVTLSCSQTLNHNVMYWYQQKSSQAPKLLFHYYDKDFNNEADTPDNFQSRRPNTSFCFLDIRSPGLGDTAMYLCATSTPREIGGQETQYFGPGTRLLVL.

This clone appeared a few times. The genes are TRBV10-3 and TRBJ2-2; 9 nucleotides agree with TRBD2. Per the germline V gene, CDR1 is ENHRY and CDR2 is SYGVKD. V gave up 7 bases and J gave up 5 bases; unmatched junction bases: 2. This CDR3 is built from 13 residues. CDR3 loop: CAITREGTGELFF. The CDR3 DNA is TGTGCCATCACGCGGGAGGGGACCGGGGAGCTGTTTTTT.

The J gene is TRBJ2-7, the V gene TRBV9; weak D call: TRBD2 (6 bases). In germline, CDR1 is SGDLS, CDR2 YYNGEE. The V end lost 3 bases, the J end lost 2 bases, and 15 bases lay between the germline ends. The CDR3 has 15 residues. CDR3 coding DNA: TGTGCCAGCAGCGCCGCGGGGACCGCAGCCTACGAGCAGTACTTC. It codes for CASSAAGTAAYEQYF.

This chain links TRBV7-2 with TRBJ2-1; TRBD1 is a possible D gene (5 bases). The CDR3 sequence is 15 residues long. Germline CDR1 is SGHTA and CDR2 is FQGNSA. The V and J ends lost 6 bases and 2 bases respectively, with 14 bases between them. CDR3 region: CASRLLPDTYNEQFF. The CDR3 DNA reads as TGTGCCAGCAGGCTACTTCCGGACACCTACAATGAGCAGTTCTTC.

The rearrangement joins TRBV28 to TRBJ2-1; TRBD2 matches 11 bases. V lost 4 bases to trimming and J lost 4 bases; unmatched junction nucleotides: 12. This CDR3 has 18 amino acids. The germline V gene has CDR1 MDHEN and CDR2 SYDVKM. The CDR3 DNA reads TGTGCCAGCAGTTCACCAGACCAGGGACTAGCGGAATACAATGAGCAGTTCTTC. Protein product: CASSSPDQGLAEYNEQFF.

The chain links TRBV5-1 to TRBJ1-1, with 7 positions matching TRBD1. This CDR3 comprises 15 residues. Losses at the gene ends were 4 bases for V and 5 bases for J; bases not matched to a gene: 11. In germline, CDR1 is SGHRS, CDR2 YFSETQ. Written as DNA, the CDR3 is TGCGCCAGCAGCACGACCAGGGGGTCGTGGACTGAAGCTTTCTTT. Its translation is CASSTTRGSWTEAFF. The full variable domain, its missing parts supplied by reference TRBV5-1 and TRBJ1-1, is KAGVTQTPRYLIKTRGQQVTLSCSPISGHRSVSWYQQTPGQGLQFLFEYFSETQRNKGNFPGRFSGRQFSNSRSEMNVSTLELGDSALYLCASSTTRGSWTEAFFGQGTRLTVV.

This chain links TRBV28 with TRBJ1-1; no firm D call. The V and J ends lost 2 bases and 5 bases respectively, with 12 bases between them. The CDR3 is made up of 14 amino acids. The germline CDR1 and CDR2 sequences are MDHEN and SYDVKM. The CDR3 is CASSLRGAGTEAFF. The CDR3 bases are TGTGCCAGCAGTTTAAGAGGCGCCGGGACTGAAGCTTTCTTT.

The rearrangement uses TRBV9 and TRBJ2-7; the match to TRBD2 covers 8 bases. Germline V gene lookup returns CDR1 SGDLS and CDR2 YYNGEE. Germline trimming cut 6 bases from V and 2 bases from J; bases unmatched to any gene: 10. CDR3 length: 15 residues. The CDR3 region has the DNA TGTGCCAGCACCCGGGGGGGTGCGCTCACCTACGAGCAGTACTTC. Its protein is CASTRGGALTYEQYF.

The chain combines TRBV11-2 with TRBJ2-7, with a possible D match to TRBD2 (6 bases). V was pared by 3 bases and J by 4 bases, with 10 bases between. Looked up from germline, CDR1 is SGHAT and CDR2 is FQNNGV. CDR3 length: 13 residues. Written as DNA, the CDR3 is TGTGCCAGCAGCTTTAGCGGAGTATACGAGCAGTACTTC. Protein product: CASSFSGVYEQYF.

This clone was detected only once. The chain recombines TRBV11-3 with TRBJ2-1, with 15 bases that match TRBD2. The CDR3 has 17 amino acids. Per germline, CDR1 SGHNT and CDR2 YENEEA. Trimming took 5 bases from V and 7 from J; bases not matched to a gene: 9. The CDR3 bases are TGTGCCAGCAGCCAAGGACTAGCGGGAGGGCCTTGGAATGAGCAGTTCTTC. Its translation: CASSQGLAGGPWNEQFF.

This chain uses TRBV18 with TRBJ1-1, with TRBD1 identical over 9 bases. Germline V gene sequence: CDR1 KGHSH, CDR2 LQKENI. V lost 4 bases and J lost 5; bases outside the gene matches: 11. The CDR3 is made up of 16 amino acids. The CDR3 protein is CASSRIGTGRRTEAFF. The CDR3 DNA is TGTGCCAGCTCACGGATAGGGACAGGGCGGCGTACTGAAGCTTTCTTT. The full variable domain, with the rest looked up from reference TRBV18 and TRBJ1-1, is NAGVMQNPRHLVRRRGQEARLRCSPMKGHSHVYWYRQLPEEGLKFMVYLQKENIIDESGMPKERFSAEFPKEGPSILRIQQVVRGDSAAYFCASSRIGTGRRTEAFFGQGTRLTVV.

CDR3 nucleotides: TGTGCCAGCAGTTACTCGATAGTAGGACAATTAGGCTACACCTTC. Protein sequence: CASSYSIVGQLGYTF. The rearrangement links TRBV6-5 to TRBJ1-2; D is perhaps TRBD1 (5 bases). There are 15 residues in the CDR3. The V and J ends lost 0 bases and 8 bases respectively, with 16 bases between them. CDR1 and CDR2 from the germline V gene are MNHEY and SVGAGI.

This chain links TRBV25-1 with TRBJ2-2; 9 nucleotides agree with TRBD2. Germline-derived CDR1 and CDR2 are MGHDK and SYGVNS. The CDR3 length is 16 residues. V was clipped by 7 bases and J by 2 bases; unmatched bases: 8. The CDR3 coding sequence is TGTGCCAGCACCCCTCAGACTAGCGGAAACACCGGGGAGCTGTTTTTT. It is translated as CASTPQTSGNTGELFF.

J is TRBJ2-2 and V is TRBV5-1, with a weak D call TRBD2 (6 bases). This CDR3 has 16 amino acids. Germline-derived CDR1 and CDR2 are SGHRS and YFSETQ. Trimming took off 2 bases at V and 5 bases at J, with 16 bases between the two ends. The chain's CDR3 is CASSFFAGWGTGELFF. The DNA of the CDR3 is TGCGCCAGCAGCTTCTTTGCGGGATGGGGGACCGGGGAGCTGTTTTTT. Using reference TRBV5-1 and TRBJ2-2 for the parts outside the CDR3, the full variable domain is KAGVTQTPRYLIKTRGQQVTLSCSPISGHRSVSWYQQTPGQGLQFLFEYFSETQRNKGNFPGRFSGRQFSNSRSEMNVSTLELGDSALYLCASSFFAGWGTGELFFGEGSRLTVL.

The chain joins TRBV21-1 to TRBJ1-1; no check of the table's D call, TRBD1, against the DNA was made. TRBV21-1 corresponds to a pseudogene. CDR3 size: 12 residues. The CDR3 sequence is CASSPWTGKAFF. The CDR3 nucleotides are TGTGCCAGCAGCCCATGGACAGGGAAAGCTTTCTTT.

The CDR3 coding sequence is TGTGCCAGCAGCCTCCCACTAGCGGGAGACGGAGAGACCCAGTACTTC. Its translation is CASSLPLAGDGETQYF. The chain carries TRBV28 and TRBJ2-5, with 11 bases that match TRBD2. Trimming took 6 bases from V and 4 from J; bases not matched to a gene: 10. CDR1 is MDHEN and CDR2 is SYDVKM in the germline V gene. There are 16 residues in the CDR3. The full variable domain, with the rest looked up from reference TRBV28 and TRBJ2-5, is DVKVTQSSRYLVKRTGEKVFLECVQDMDHENMFWYRQDPGLGLRLIYFSYDVKMKEKGDIPEGYSVSREKKERFSLILESASTNQTSMYLCASSLPLAGDGETQYFGPGTRLLVL.

The V call is TRBV5-6, the J call TRBJ1-1; TRBD1 aligns across 9 bases. The CDR3 covers 15 residues. V lost 4 bases to trimming and J lost 5 bases; unmatched junction nucleotides: 9. CDR1 is SGHDT, CDR2 YYEEEE, per germline. CDR3 bases: TGTGCCAGCAGCGGGGGGACAGGGATTTTTACTGAAGCTTTCTTT. Protein product: CASSGGTGIFTEAFF. Supplemented by reference TRBV5-6 and TRBJ1-1, the full variable domain reads DAGVTQSPTHLIKTRGQQVTLRCSPKSGHDTVSWYQQALGQGPQFIFQYYEEEERQRGNFPDRFSGHQFPNYSSELNVNALLLGDSALYLCASSGGTGIFTEAFFGQGTRLTVV.

The chain uses TRBV7-6 and TRBJ2-5; TRBD1 might be the D (5 bases). V lost 1 base, J lost 3 bases, and 12 bases lay in between. The length of the CDR3 is 15 residues. CDR1 is SGHVS and CDR2 is FNYEAQ in the germline V gene. CDR3 coding DNA: TGTGCCAGCAGCTTAGGGTGGGGCAGTAAAGAGACCCAGTACTTC. Translating it yields CASSLGWGSKETQYF.

The chain uses TRBV2 and TRBJ2-3; 11 nucleotides agree with TRBD2. CDR1 SNHLY and CDR2 FYNNEI come from the germline V gene. Germline trimming cut 4 bases from V and 4 bases from J; bases unmatched to any gene: 7. This CDR3 has 16 amino acids. The CDR3 reads CASSGVAGGGADTQYF. DNA for the CDR3: TGTGCCAGCAGTGGTGTAGCGGGAGGGGGTGCAGATACGCAGTATTTT.

The chain carries TRBV4-2 and TRBJ2-6, with TRBD2 as a possible D gene (5 bases). Trimming removed 2 bases at V and 2 bases at J, with 13 bases between. Per the germline V gene, CDR1 is LGHNA and CDR2 is YNFKEQ. The CDR3 extends over 17 amino acids. CDR3 DNA: TGTGCCAGCAGCCAACAAACGCCCGGGGCTGGGGCCAACGTCCTGACTTTC. This encodes CASSQQTPGAGANVLTF.

This sequence joins TRBV19 and TRBJ2-1; 14 positions match TRBD2. The germline gives CDR1 LNHDA, CDR2 SQIVND (reference sequence). The CDR3 runs 17 residues. V shed 7 bases, J shed 2 bases, and the junction held 7 bases outside the gene matches. DNA of the CDR3: TGTGCCAGTAATGACCCGGGACTAGCGGGAGCCTACAATGAGCAGTTCTTC. It translates to CASNDPGLAGAYNEQFF.

This chain connects TRBV28 to TRBJ2-7, with 12 bases lining up with TRBD2. V shed 4 bases and J 4 bases; nucleotides not matched to a gene: 11. Germline CDR1 MDHEN, CDR2 SYDVKM. This CDR3 contains 17 residues. The CDR3 sequence is CASSSPRLAGVRYEQYF. The DNA of the CDR3 is TGTGCCAGCAGTTCCCCCCGACTAGCGGGAGTGAGGTACGAGCAGTACTTC.

The chain couples TRBV25-1 to TRBJ1-1; tentatively, D is TRBD1 (5 bases). The CDR3 contains 16 residues. From germline, CDR1 is MGHDK and CDR2 SYGVNS. Trimming took 6 bases from V and 5 from J, leaving 22 bases between them. The CDR3 region has the DNA TGTGCCAGCAGGGGGGTGCGGTGGGGGGTAGTGACTGAAGCTTTCTTT. Amino acids: CASRGVRWGVVTEAFF.

The J gene is TRBJ1-1, the V gene TRBV5-6; TRBD1 might be the D (5 bases). Germline V gene sequence: CDR1 SGHDT, CDR2 YYEEEE. This CDR3 contains 14 residues. V lost 5 bases to trimming and J lost 4 bases, with 15 bases between them. The DNA of the CDR3 is TGTGCCAGCAGGCTCGCGGGGGGGGGCACTGAAGCTTTCTTT. The encoded protein is CASRLAGGGTEAFF.

The V call is TRBV10-2, the J call TRBJ2-1; 7 bases align to TRBD2. CDR1 is WSHSY and CDR2 is SAAADI in the germline V gene. The CDR3 covers 14 residues. V gave up 5 bases and J gave up 2 bases; unmatched junction bases: 3. DNA for the CDR3: TGCGCCAGCAGTTCTCTAGCGGCCTACAATGAGCAGTTCTTC. Encoded protein: CASSSLAAYNEQFF.

This clone appeared once. J is TRBJ2-5 and V is TRBV5-1; D remains ambiguous. CDR1 is SGHRS and CDR2 is YFSETQ in the germline V gene. CDR3 length equals 13 residues. V shed 2 bases and J shed 5 bases, with 10 bases lying between them. The CDR3 coding sequence is TGCGCCAGCAGCTTTGGTTGGGCTGAGACCCAGTACTTC. Translation gives CASSFGWAETQYF.

CDR3 nucleotides: TGTGCCAGCAGTTCCCTCAATCAGCCCCAGCATTTT. This gives the protein CASSSLNQPQHF. This sequence joins TRBV27 and TRBJ1-5; D uncertain. There are 12 residues in the CDR3. Deletions cut 4 bases from V and 3 bases from J, with 4 bases between. Looked up from germline, CDR1 is MNHEY and CDR2 is SMNVEV (reference sequence).